Listed below are T cell receptor beta chains from one sample, sequenced in a study of cytomegalovirus exposure and HLA in healthy donors. Some clones are missing from TCRdb's copy, which holds only in-frame ones; the method was immunoSEQ multiplex PCR. The table shows 120,000 to 150,000 clones, with roughly 78% occurring only once. Material for sequencing was PBMCs. The source of these receptors is a man aged 35-49 years in good health and CMV-seropositive. The CDR3 runs from the conserved cysteine through the conserved F or W. Fields, in order: clone size, D gene, J gene, V gene, CDR3 DNA, CDR3 protein. A D gene is named only where the DNA matches it firmly. Rows may omit the clone size; those that give it use once, few, many or a size class.

>once|NA|TRBJ2-1|TRBV5-6
TGTGCCAGCAGCTTACGGGCAGGGGAGTTCTTC
CASSLRAGEFF
>NA|TRBD1|TRBJ1-5|TRBV29-1
TGCAGCGTTAATAGTAGGTGGACCGGGACAGGGCAGTTAGAGGGAAGCAATCAGCCCCAGCATTTT
CSVNSRWTGTGQLEGSNQPQHF
>NA|TRBD2|TRBJ2-7|TRBV5-6
TGTGCCAGCTCATCTAGCGGGACTTCCTACGAGCAGTACTTC
CASSSSGTSYEQYF
>once|NA|TRBJ1-1|TRBV6-1
TGTGCCAGCAGTGAATATCTGAACACTGAAGCTTTCTTT
CASSEYLNTEAFF
>NA|NA|TRBJ1-5|TRBV11-2
TGTGCCAGCAGCTTAGATGTGGGCCGGCCCCAGCATTTT
CASSLDVGRPQHF
>NA|NA|TRBJ2-7|TRBV18
TGTGCCAGCTCACCAGTGGTGACAGCAGGGCAGTACTTC
CASSPVVTAGQYF
>NA|TRBD2|TRBJ2-7|TRBV28
TGTGCCAGCAGTTTAGCCCCTAGCGGGAGCTACGAGCAGTACTTC
CASSLAPSGSYEQYF
>NA|TRBD1|TRBJ2-1|TRBV9
TGTGCCAGCAGCGTGACAGGGTACAATGAGCAGTTCTTC
CASSVTGYNEQFF
>few|NA|TRBJ2-3|TRBV7-7
TGTGCCAGCAGCTTCACAGGATCTAGCACAGATACGCAGTATTTT
CASSFTGSSTDTQYF
>few|NA|TRBJ2-5|TRBV13
TGTGCCAGCAGCTTAGGCAGGGTTGGGGGCATGGAGACCCAGTACTTC
CASSLGRVGGMETQYF
>NA|TRBD2|TRBJ2-7|TRBV28
TGTGCCAGCAGACCTGGACTAGCGGGATCCAGATCCTACGAGCAGTACTTC
CASRPGLAGSRSYEQYF
>NA|TRBD1|TRBJ1-5|TRBV11-1
TGTGCCAGCCCTGACCCCCACAGGGGTTATAGCAATCAGCCCCAGCATTTT
CASPDPHRGYSNQPQHF
>few|NA|TRBJ2-1|TRBV30
TGTGCCTGGAGTGCTTTTTTTGACAATGAGCAGTTCTTC
CAWSAFFDNEQFF
>NA|NA|TRBJ1-1|TRBV9
TGTGCCAGCAGCGTTGAGGAGGGGAATATGAACACTGAAGCTTTCTTT
CASSVEEGNMNTEAFF
>NA|TRBD1|TRBJ1-2|TRBV9
TGTGCCAGCAAGGCAGGGGGCGCCGGAATCTATGGCTACACCTTC
CASKAGGAGIYGYTF
>NA|TRBD2|TRBJ2-2|TRBV11-1
TGTGCCAGCAGCTTAGAGCTAGCGGGAGTTAACGGGGAGCTGTTTTTT
CASSLELAGVNGELFF
>NA|TRBD2|TRBJ2-2|TRBV7-9
TGTTCCAGCAGCCCCAGACTAGCGGGATCGAACACCGGGGAGCTGTTTTTT
CSSSPRLAGSNTGELFF
>NA|NA|TRBJ2-7|TRBV5-1
TGCGCCAGCAGCACGGACTCTTACTCAATCTACGAGCAGTACTTC
CASSTDSYSIYEQYF
>NA|TRBD2|TRBJ2-2|TRBV7-8
TGTGCCAGCAGCAGAGCGGGAGGGCCTGCCGGGGAGCTGTTTTTT
CASSRAGGPAGELFF
>NA|TRBD1|TRBJ1-1|TRBV5-5
TGTGCCAGCAGCTACGACAGGGAGAGTATGTCAGCTTTCTTT
CASSYDRESMSAFF
>NA|TRBD1|TRBJ2-7|TRBV29-1
TGCAGCGCTAGACAGGGGGCATTCGAGCAGTACTTC
CSARQGAFEQYF
>NA|NA|TRBJ1-1|TRBV18
TGTGCCAGCTCACCGCGGGAGGAGGGCACTGAAGCTTTCTTT
CASSPREEGTEAFF
>NA|NA|TRBJ1-5|TRBV5-8
TGTGCCAGCAGCCCCTGGGGGGGCGGACAGCCCCAGCATTTT
CASSPWGGGQPQHF
>few|NA|TRBJ1-1|TRBV7-9
TGTGCCAGCAGCTTAGAGCAAGCGAGGAACACTGAAGCTTTCTTT
CASSLEQARNTEAFF
>NA|TRBD1|TRBJ1-4|TRBV5-6
TGTGCCAGCAGCTCTCGGGGACAGGCTAATGAAAAACTGTTTTTT
CASSSRGQANEKLFF
>once|NA|TRBJ2-7|TRBV7-3
TGTGCCAGCAGCTTAAGCGGGTACGACGAGCAGTACTTC
CASSLSGYDEQYF
>NA|NA|TRBJ2-1|TRBV9
TGTGCCAGCAGCGAGACACCTACAGAGGAGCAGTTCTTC
CASSETPTEEQFF
>NA|NA|TRBJ1-1|TRBV27
TGTGCCAGCAGTATCCGAAGGGGTGACACTGAAGCTTTCTTT
CASSIRRGDTEAFF
>NA|TRBD2|TRBJ2-5|TRBV10-2
TGCGCCAGCAGGAAAGCGGGAGGGGTACGAGAGACCCAGTACTTC
CASRKAGGVRETQYF
>NA|NA|TRBJ1-4|TRBV13
TGTGCCAGCAGCAGGACAGCGGGGACGGTTAGGACTAATGAAAAACTGTTTTTT
CASSRTAGTVRTNEKLFF
>NA|NA|TRBJ2-2|TRBV2
TGTGCCAGCAGTGAACAGGGGCCCACCGGGGAGCTGTTTTTT
CASSEQGPTGELFF
>NA|TRBD2|TRBJ2-1|TRBV29-1
TGCAGCGTTGAAGGTCTAGCGGGAGGAAATGAGCAGTTCTTC
CSVEGLAGGNEQFF
>NA|NA|TRBJ2-1|TRBV5-1
TGCGCCAGCAGCTTGGCCGGGTTCAATGAGCAGTTCTTC
CASSLAGFNEQFF
>NA|NA|TRBJ2-5|TRBV7-9
TGTGCCAGCACCTTTTTGAGCGGCCCCCAAGAGACCCAGTACTTC
CASTFLSGPQETQYF
>NA|TRBD2|TRBJ2-3|TRBV15
TGTGCCAGTACTAGCGGGAGGACAGATACGCAGTATTTT
CASTSGRTDTQYF
>NA|NA|TRBJ2-2|TRBV5-8
TGTGCCAGCAGCCCCGAGGTAGCCGGGGAGCTGTTTTTT
CASSPEVAGELFF
>few|NA|TRBJ2-7|TRBV21-1
TGTGCCAGCAGCAGGACCTCCCGGGGGGCCACCTACGAGCAGTACTTC
CASSRTSRGATYEQYF
>NA|NA|TRBJ2-7|TRBV5-4
TGTGCCAGCAGCTTGGGGCTAGAGTACGAGCAGTACTTC
CASSLGLEYEQYF
>NA|NA|TRBJ2-1|TRBV6-1
TGTGCCAGCACCAGGGGTGACTGGGTTAATGAGCAGTTCTTC
CASTRGDWVNEQFF
>once|TRBD1|TRBJ2-5|TRBV7-2
TGTGCCAGCAGCGGAAGGACAGGGAAAGAGACCCAGTACTTC
CASSGRTGKETQYF
>NA|NA|TRBJ2-1|TRBV5-6
TGTGCCAGCACCTCGCTCGGGACATTCTCCTACAATGAGCAGTTCTTC
CASTSLGTFSYNEQFF
>NA|NA|TRBJ1-3|TRBV2
TGTGCCAGCAGGAGCCAGGGATCCTCTGGAAACACCATATATTTT
CASRSQGSSGNTIYF
>NA|TRBD1|TRBJ2-5|TRBV7-6
TGTGCCAGCAGCTTACCCCACCCGACAGGGGAAGAGACCCAGTACTTC
CASSLPHPTGEETQYF
>NA|NA|TRBJ2-7|TRBV21-1
TGTGCCAGCAGCGAGGGCCGGGACTACGAGCAGTACTTC
CASSEGRDYEQYF
>NA|TRBD2|TRBJ2-1|TRBV7-9
TGTGCCAGCAGCCCTCCCTTAGCGGGACCGCACAATGAGCAGTTCTTC
CASSPPLAGPHNEQFF
>NA|NA|TRBJ1-1|TRBV2
TGTGCCAGCAGTGCGACAGTTAACACTGAAGCTTTCTTT
CASSATVNTEAFF
>NA|NA|TRBJ2-1|TRBV27
TGTGCCAGCAGTTTTGGCGGATACAAACAAGCTCTCTATGAGCAGTTCTTC
CASSFGGYKQALYEQFF
>NA|NA|TRBJ1-2|TRBV9
TGTGCCAGCAGCGTAGGGGGAGGCAGGCCCTATGGCTACACCTTC
CASSVGGGRPYGYTF
>NA|NA|TRBJ2-2|TRBV5-4
TGTGCCAGCAGCTTGGATGGTACGGTCGGGGAGCTGTTTTTT
CASSLDGTVGELFF
>NA|TRBD2|TRBJ2-1|TRBV7-9
TGTGCCAGCAGCCCTGGACTAGCGGCATACTCCTACAATGAGCAGTTCTTC
CASSPGLAAYSYNEQFF
>NA|NA|TRBJ1-1|TRBV29-1
TGCAGCGTTGAAGATGGTCAGACTGAAGCTTTCTTT
CSVEDGQTEAFF
>once|NA|TRBJ1-5|TRBV28
TGTGCCAGCACCACATCGAGCGGTTCGGATCAGCCCCAGCATTTT
CASTTSSGSDQPQHF
>few|NA|TRBJ1-5|TRBV28
TGTGCCAGCACCGAACCACTTGCCGACAGGCTGAAGCAGCCCCAGCATTTT
CASTEPLADRLKQPQHF